A single sample gave rise to the 27 T cell receptor beta chains below, sequenced in a study of spatial heterogeneity in lung cancer. As for time point: sample taken at primary tumor resection. Each CDR3 protein gets one entry after TCRdb re-called the 5' RACE reads with MiXCR. The sample gives 90,000 to 95,000 distinct CDR3 sequences, about 12% of which show up once; more than 40% is in the top ten. The sample here was PBMCs, taken at surgery. These receptors were collected from a male donor with early-stage non-small cell lung cancer.

This clonotype was detected only a few times. This chain links TRBV30 with TRBJ2-3; the match to TRBD2 covers 14 bases. The CDR3 runs 16 residues. CDR1 is GTSNPN and CDR2 is SVGIG in the germline V gene (reference sequence). The V gene end was trimmed by 1 base and the J gene end by 4 bases; junction bases not matched to a gene: 4. The CDR3 loop reads CAWSAGLAGGADTQYF. CDR3 bases: TGTGCCTGGAGTGCCGGACTAGCGGGGGGAGCAGATACGCAGTATTTT.

This chain joins TRBV24-1 and TRBJ1-5; D is unresolved. Trimming cost V 9 bases and J 4 bases, with 15 bases left between them. In germline, CDR1 is KGHDR, CDR2 SFDVKD. This CDR3 spans 14 amino acids. CDR3 DNA sequence: TGTGCCACCCCCGGGGTCGGGAAGAATCAGCCCCAGCATTTT. It codes for CATPGVGKNQPQHF.

This clonotype was seen a few times. The CDR3: CAISESTGQSLEQYF. In DNA form, the CDR3 reads TGTGCCATCAGTGAGTCGACTGGACAGTCCCTCGAGCAGTACTTC. This chain joins TRBV10-3 and TRBJ2-7; D perhaps matches TRBD1 (6 bases). The V and J ends lost 0 bases and 6 bases respectively, with 15 bases between them. This CDR3 has 15 residues. Per the germline V gene, CDR1 is ENHRY and CDR2 is SYGVKD.

The genes are TRBV11-1 and TRBJ2-7, with 7 bases aligning to TRBD1. The ends lost 1 base at V and 4 bases at J; junction bases unmatched: 4. In germline, CDR1 is SGHAT, CDR2 FQDESV (reference sequence). CDR3 length: 14 amino acids. The CDR3 reads CASSLVGTAYEQYF. The CDR3 DNA is TGTGCCAGCAGCTTAGTGGGGACAGCGTACGAGCAGTACTTC.

The rearrangement links TRBV20-1 to TRBJ2-3; 9 bases map to TRBD2. V shed 0 bases and J 6 bases; nucleotides not matched to a gene: 7. This CDR3 region has 15 residues. The germline gives CDR1 DFQATT, CDR2 SNEGSKA (reference sequence). CDR3 nucleotides: TGCAGTGCTAGAGAGCCTAGCGGGACTGGGGATACGCAGTATTTT. Its translation: CSAREPSGTGDTQYF.

This clonotype occurred a few times. This chain joins TRBV18 and TRBJ1-1; D may be TRBD1 (6 bases). There are 13 residues in the CDR3. Germline V gene data show CDR1 as KGHSH and CDR2 as LQKENI. V was trimmed by 5 bases and J by 1 base, leaving 8 bases between them. The CDR3 region is CASSTDRNTEAFF. In DNA, the CDR3 is TGTGCCAGCTCAACGGACAGGAACACTGAAGCTTTCTTT.

J is TRBJ2-6 and V is TRBV6-2 or TRBV6-3, with TRBD2 matching 10 bases. J gave up 2 bases and V 2 bases, and 9 bases lay outside the gene matches. This CDR3 is built from 19 residues. The germline V gene encodes CDR1 MNHEY and CDR2 SVGEGT. The CDR3 nucleotides are TGTGCCAGCAGTTACCCTTTTTGGCTAGCGGGAGCTGGGGCCAACGTCCTGACTTTC. Protein sequence: CASSYPFWLAGAGANVLTF.

This clonotype has just a few counts. CDR3 residues: CASSRPRGDSYEQYF. The CDR3 nucleotides are TGCGCCAGCAGCCGTCCTAGGGGGGACAGCTACGAGCAGTACTTC. The chain combines TRBV4-1 with TRBJ2-7; possibly TRBD1 for D (7 bases). Germline assignment: CDR1 MGHRA and CDR2 YSYEKL. The ends were cut back, 4 bases at V and 3 bases at J, with 16 bases in the middle. This CDR3 contains 15 residues.

This clonotype came up many times. The chain couples TRBV12-3 or TRBV12-4 to TRBJ2-1, with 11 nucleotides matching TRBD2. This CDR3 contains 15 residues. J lost 9 bases, V lost 3 bases, and 7 bases had no gene match. The CDR3 nucleotides read TGTGCCAGCAGTTTTGGTAGCGGGAGGGCCGGTGAGCAGTTCTTC. It encodes CASSFGSGRAGEQFF.

This clonotype was observed a handful of times. The chain is built from TRBV24-1 and TRBJ2-3; 13 bases map to TRBD2. V lost 4 bases, J lost 5 bases, and 5 bases stayed unmatched. The length of the CDR3 is 16 residues. Germline V gene sequence: CDR1 KGHDR, CDR2 SFDVKD. The DNA of the CDR3 is TGTGCCACCAGTGAGGGAGGACTAGCGGGGGAAGATACGCAGTATTTT. It codes for CATSEGGLAGEDTQYF.

This clonotype showed up just a few times. This chain links TRBV27 with TRBJ1-3; 12 bases are shared with TRBD1. V gave up 5 bases and J gave up 8 bases; unmatched junction bases: 10. The CDR3 extends over 16 amino acids. Germline V gives CDR1 MNHEY, CDR2 SMNVEV (reference sequence). CDR3 coding DNA: TGTGCCAGCAGTCCGGGACAGGGGGCAAGTCGTCACACCATATATTTT. This translates into CASSPGQGASRHTIYF.

V is TRBV6-5 and J is TRBJ1-6; no clear D. The CDR3 is 13 amino acids. The germline V gene encodes CDR1 MNHEY and CDR2 SVGAGI. Trimming stripped 0 bases from V and 9 bases from J, with 6 bases between. CDR3 DNA: TGTGCCAGCAGTTACTCGTATCTTTCACCCCTCCACTTT. This encodes CASSYSYLSPLHF.

The chain recombines TRBV21-1 with TRBJ2-3; the listed D gene, TRBD2, was not tested against the DNA. TRBV21-1 is a recognized pseudogene. CDR3 size: 19 residues. The chain's CDR3 is CASSKVRPMRPPSTDTQYF. The CDR3 nucleotides read TGTGCCAGCAGCAAAGTTAGGCCGATGCGGCCTCCCAGCACAGATACGCAGTATTTT.

This clonotype was seen more than once but under ten times. V and J are TRBV28 and TRBJ1-2; 8 bases are shared with TRBD1. CDR1 is MDHEN and CDR2 is SYDVKM in the germline V gene. V was pared by 5 bases and J by 8 bases, with 13 bases of the junction left unmatched. This CDR3 is built from 15 residues. In DNA form, the CDR3 reads TGTGCCAGCAGTCCTCCGGGACAGGAACTATCCGGCTACACCTTC. This codes for CASSPPGQELSGYTF.

The chain is built from TRBV7-2 and TRBJ2-5, with D possibly TRBD2 on 6 matching bases. Deletions cut 5 bases from V and 5 bases from J, with 15 bases between. This CDR3 comprises 14 residues. Germline CDR1 SGHTA, CDR2 FQGNSA. The CDR3 spells CASSQNGGGETQYF. CDR3 DNA: TGTGCCAGCAGCCAAAACGGGGGTGGGGAGACCCAGTACTTC.

This clonotype is a singleton in its sample. The CDR3 does not close with the conserved phenylalanine or tryptophan, likely indicating a read error. The CDR3 sequence is CASSVAGQRTEAFS. CDR3 coding DNA: TGTGCCAGCAGCGTAGCAGGTCAGAGGACTGAAGCTTTCTCT. The chain couples TRBV9 to TRBJ1-1; unclear D gene. The V and J ends lost 0 bases and 5 bases respectively, with 11 bases between them. Germline V CDR1 and CDR2: SGDLS, YYNGEE. This CDR3 comprises 14 residues.

CDR3 protein: CASSYRQGSGETQYF. CDR3 sequence (DNA): TGTGCCAGCAGTTATCGACAGGGTTCAGGAGAGACCCAGTACTTC. This rearrangement joins TRBV11-2 to TRBJ2-5; TRBD1 matches 7 bases. Germline values: CDR1 SGHAT, CDR2 FQNNGV. This CDR3 spans 15 amino acids. V gave up 6 bases and J gave up 4 bases; unmatched junction bases: 11.

This clonotype was picked up a small number of times. The chain is built from TRBV12-3 or TRBV12-4 and TRBJ2-3; no clear D. The CDR3 runs 12 residues. Trimming took off 1 base at V and 4 bases at J, with 3 bases between the two ends. The CDR3 DNA follows: TGTGCCAGCAGTTTAGAGGCAGATACGCAGTATTTT. Translating gives CASSLEADTQYF.

The genes are TRBV6-5 and TRBJ1-2; D may be TRBD1 (5 bases). Germline CDR1 is MNHEY and CDR2 is SVGAGI. V lost 5 bases and J lost 5, with 18 bases in between. This CDR3 is built from 15 residues. The CDR3 sequence: CASSALDGAAYGYTF. The CDR3 nucleotides are TGTGCCAGCAGTGCCCTGGACGGGGCAGCTTATGGCTACACCTTC.

The chain has TRBV6-2 or TRBV6-3 and TRBJ1-5; D is unresolved. The length of the CDR3 is 16 residues. Germline loops: CDR1 MNHEY, CDR2 SVGEGT. Deletions cut 2 bases from V and 2 bases from J, with 13 bases between. The CDR3 DNA reads as TGTGCCAGCAGTTACCTGCGGAGCGTCGGCAATCAGCCCCAGCATTTT. Translating gives CASSYLRSVGNQPQHF.

This clonotype was seen a handful of times. The gene calls are TRBV6-2 or TRBV6-3 and TRBJ2-3; 10 bases agree with TRBD2. The germline V gene encodes CDR1 MNHEY and CDR2 SVGEGT. V shed 8 bases, J shed 2 bases, and the junction held 4 bases outside the gene matches. The CDR3 runs 14 residues. The CDR3 region is CASLAGGTTDTQYF. DNA of the CDR3: TGTGCCAGCTTAGCGGGAGGCACCACAGATACGCAGTATTTT.

This clonotype was seen many times. CDR3 sequence (DNA): TGTGCCAGCAGTTTTCGACTAGCGGGGGGTGACAATGAGCAGTTCTTC. Its protein product is CASSFRLAGGDNEQFF. The chain combines TRBV12-3 or TRBV12-4 with TRBJ2-1, with 13 bases fitting TRBD2. The CDR3 has 16 residues. Losses at the gene ends were 3 bases for V and 5 bases for J; bases not matched to a gene: 4.

This clonotype was recorded at least ten times. The rearrangement joins TRBV29-1 to TRBJ1-1, with 7 positions matching TRBD1. The CDR3 has 15 residues. Trimming took 5 bases from V and 1 from J; bases not matched to a gene: 10. Germline CDR1 reads SQVTM; CDR2 reads ANQGSEA. The CDR3 region is CSVTRGDRPNTEAFF. The CDR3 DNA follows: TGCAGCGTTACGAGAGGGGACAGACCGAACACTGAAGCTTTCTTT.

This clonotype was detected only a few times. The rearrangement uses TRBV9 and TRBJ2-5, with D possibly matching TRBD2 (6 bases). Trimming shortened V by 0 bases and J by 1 base, and 7 bases separated the two germline ends. The CDR3 consists of 14 residues. Per the germline V gene, CDR1 is SGDLS and CDR2 is YYNGEE. In nucleotides, the CDR3 is TGTGCCAGCAGCGTAGTGGGGGGCCAAGAGACCCAGTACTTC. It codes for CASSVVGGQETQYF. Looking up the rest from reference TRBV9 and TRBJ2-5 gives the full variable domain: DSGVTQTPKHLITATGQRVTLRCSPRSGDLSVYWYQQSLDQGLQFLIQYYNGEERAKGNILERFSAQQFPDLHSELNLSSLELGDSALYFCASSVVGGQETQYFGPGTRLLVL.

This clonotype was detected many times. CDR3 loop: CASRPGQVSSYNEQFF. Here the CDR3 DNA reads TGCGCCAGCAGACCCGGACAGGTGAGCTCCTACAATGAGCAGTTCTTC. The chain has TRBV5-1 and TRBJ2-1; the match to TRBD1 covers 7 bases. V gave up 5 bases and J gave up 0 bases; unmatched junction bases: 8. Germline V gives CDR1 SGHRS, CDR2 YFSETQ. The CDR3 covers 16 residues.

This clonotype was recorded a few times. This chain links TRBV5-1 with TRBJ2-1; a weak D match, TRBD2 (6 bases). Trimming pared 2 bases from V and 3 bases from J, leaving 12 bases between. The CDR3 has 15 residues. Germline assignment: CDR1 SGHRS and CDR2 YFSETQ. CDR3 nucleotide sequence: TGCGCCAGCAGCTTCCTCGGGACTGTCTACAATGAGCAGTTCTTC. It translates to CASSFLGTVYNEQFF.

The chain combines TRBV29-1 with TRBJ1-2; TRBD1 matches 7 bases. Unmatched junction bases numbered 9, after V lost 6 bases and J lost 8 bases. This CDR3 has 12 residues. Germline V gene lookup returns CDR1 SQVTM and CDR2 ANQGSEA. CDR3 DNA: TGCAGCGTGCTGGGACAGAGTGAAGGCTACACCTTC. As protein: CSVLGQSEGYTF.